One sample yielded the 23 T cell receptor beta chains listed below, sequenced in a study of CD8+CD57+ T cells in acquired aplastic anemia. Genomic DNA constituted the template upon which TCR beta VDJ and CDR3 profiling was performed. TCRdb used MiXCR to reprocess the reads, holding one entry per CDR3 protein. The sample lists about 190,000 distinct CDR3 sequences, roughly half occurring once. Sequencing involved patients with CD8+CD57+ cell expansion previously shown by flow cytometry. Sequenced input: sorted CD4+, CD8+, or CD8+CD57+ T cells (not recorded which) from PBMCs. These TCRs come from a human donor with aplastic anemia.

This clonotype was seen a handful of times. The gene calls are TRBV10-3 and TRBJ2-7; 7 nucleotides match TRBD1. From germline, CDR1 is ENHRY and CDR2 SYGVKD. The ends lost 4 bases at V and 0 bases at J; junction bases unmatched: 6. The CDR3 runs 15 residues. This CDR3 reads CAISAGQVSSYEQYF. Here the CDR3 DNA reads TGTGCCATCAGTGCCGGACAGGTGAGCTCCTACGAGCAGTACTTC.

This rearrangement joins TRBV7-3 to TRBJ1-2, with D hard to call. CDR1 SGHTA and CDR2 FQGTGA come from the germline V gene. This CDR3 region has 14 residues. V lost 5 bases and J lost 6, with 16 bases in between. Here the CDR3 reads CASSQEAAGDGYTF. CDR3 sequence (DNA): TGTGCCAGCAGCCAAGAAGCAGCCGGGGATGGCTACACCTTC.

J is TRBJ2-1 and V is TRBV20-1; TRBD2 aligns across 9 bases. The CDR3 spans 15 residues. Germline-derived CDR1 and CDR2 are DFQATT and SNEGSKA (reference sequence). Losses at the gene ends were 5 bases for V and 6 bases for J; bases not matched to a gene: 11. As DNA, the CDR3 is TGCAGTGCTTGGCGCTTTAGCGGGAGTTCCAATGAGCAGTTCTTC. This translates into CSAWRFSGSSNEQFF.

The CDR3 reads CASSVSGQAGNEQFF. In DNA form, the CDR3 reads TGTGCCAGCAGCGTATCAGGACAGGCAGGGAATGAGCAGTTCTTC. This rearrangement joins TRBV9 to TRBJ2-1; the match to TRBD1 covers 7 bases. CDR3 length: 15 residues. CDR1 and CDR2 (germline): SGDLS, YYNGEE. The junction had 8 bases not matched to a gene; V was cut back by 1 base and J by 7 bases.

The CDR3, as DNA: TGTGCCAGCAGAGCGGACAGGGGGAAGAATGGCTACACCTTC. Its protein product is CASRADRGKNGYTF. This rearrangement joins TRBV2 to TRBJ1-2; 10 positions agree with TRBD1. The germline V gene encodes CDR1 SNHLY and CDR2 FYNNEI. CDR3 length: 14 residues. V was clipped by 6 bases and J by 6 bases; unmatched bases: 7. The whole variable domain, filled in from reference TRBV2 and TRBJ1-2, reads EPEVTQTPSHQVTQMGQEVILRCVPISNHLYFYWYRQILGQKVEFLVSFYNNEISEKSEIFDDQFSVERPDGSNFTLKIRSTKLEDSAMYFCASRADRGKNGYTFGSGTRLTVV.

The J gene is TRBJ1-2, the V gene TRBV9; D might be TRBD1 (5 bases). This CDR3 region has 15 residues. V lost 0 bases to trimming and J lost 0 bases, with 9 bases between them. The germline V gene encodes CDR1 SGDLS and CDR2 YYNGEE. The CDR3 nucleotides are TGTGCCAGCAGCGTAGGAGTGGGGGCTAACTATGGCTACACCTTC. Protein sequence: CASSVGVGANYGYTF.

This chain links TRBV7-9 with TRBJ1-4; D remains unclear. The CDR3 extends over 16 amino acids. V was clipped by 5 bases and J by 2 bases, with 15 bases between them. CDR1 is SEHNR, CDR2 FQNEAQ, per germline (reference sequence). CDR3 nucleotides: TGTGCCAGCAGCCAGGACCCTAAGCCCACTAATGAAAAACTGTTTTTT. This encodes CASSQDPKPTNEKLFF.

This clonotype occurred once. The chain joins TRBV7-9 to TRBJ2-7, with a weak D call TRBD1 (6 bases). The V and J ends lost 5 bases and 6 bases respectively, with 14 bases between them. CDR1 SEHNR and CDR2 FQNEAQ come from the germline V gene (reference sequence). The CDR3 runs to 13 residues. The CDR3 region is CASSVDTGIEQYF. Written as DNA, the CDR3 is TGTGCCAGCAGCGTGGATACAGGGATCGAGCAGTACTTC.

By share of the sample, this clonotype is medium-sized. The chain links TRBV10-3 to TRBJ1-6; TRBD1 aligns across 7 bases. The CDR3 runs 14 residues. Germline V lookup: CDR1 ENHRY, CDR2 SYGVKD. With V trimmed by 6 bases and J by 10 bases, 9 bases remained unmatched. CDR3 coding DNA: TGTGCCATCAGCCCTGAGACAGGGTTGTCACCCCTCCACTTT. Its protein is CAISPETGLSPLHF.

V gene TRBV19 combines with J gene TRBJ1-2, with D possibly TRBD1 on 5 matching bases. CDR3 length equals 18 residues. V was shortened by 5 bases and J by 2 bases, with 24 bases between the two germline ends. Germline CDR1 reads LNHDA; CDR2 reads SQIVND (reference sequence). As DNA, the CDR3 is TGTGCCAGTAGTGCCAGCAGCTTACAAATGGGGCCGAACTATGGCTACACCTTC. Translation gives CASSASSLQMGPNYGYTF.

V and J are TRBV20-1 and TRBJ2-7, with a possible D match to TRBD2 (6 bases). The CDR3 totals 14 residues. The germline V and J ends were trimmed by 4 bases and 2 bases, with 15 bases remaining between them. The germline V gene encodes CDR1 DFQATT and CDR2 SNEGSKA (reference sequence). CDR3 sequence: CSAITLEGTYEQYF. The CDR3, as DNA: TGCAGTGCTATCACTCTGGAGGGCACCTACGAGCAGTACTTC.

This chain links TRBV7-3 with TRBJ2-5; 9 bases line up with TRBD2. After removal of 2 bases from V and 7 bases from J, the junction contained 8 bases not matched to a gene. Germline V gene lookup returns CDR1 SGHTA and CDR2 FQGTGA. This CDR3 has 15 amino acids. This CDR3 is CASSLVRAGGGTQYF. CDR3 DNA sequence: TGTGCCAGCAGCTTAGTCCGAGCGGGAGGAGGGACCCAGTACTTC.

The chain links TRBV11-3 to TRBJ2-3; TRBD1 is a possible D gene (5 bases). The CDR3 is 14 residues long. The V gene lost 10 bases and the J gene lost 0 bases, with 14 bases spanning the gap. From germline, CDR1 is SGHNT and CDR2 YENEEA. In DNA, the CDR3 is TGTGCCACCACTTGGGGCCCTAGCACAGATACGCAGTATTTT. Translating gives CATTWGPSTDTQYF.

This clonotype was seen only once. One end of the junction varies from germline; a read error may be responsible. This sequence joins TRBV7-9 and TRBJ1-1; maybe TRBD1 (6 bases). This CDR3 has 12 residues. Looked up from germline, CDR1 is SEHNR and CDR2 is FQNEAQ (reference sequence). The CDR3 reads CASSSRDTEACF. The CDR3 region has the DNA TGTGCCAGCAGTTCGCGGGACACTGAAGCTTGCTTT.

The CDR3 sequence: CAISSRQGMNTEAFF. The CDR3 nucleotides read TGTGCCATCAGCAGCCGACAGGGGATGAACACTGAAGCTTTCTTT. V gene TRBV10-3 combines with J gene TRBJ1-1, with 8 nucleotides matching TRBD1. The J segment lost 0 bases and the V segment lost 6 bases, leaving 6 bases of the junction unmatched. The CDR3 consists of 15 residues. The V gene's germline CDR1 is ENHRY and CDR2 SYGVKD.

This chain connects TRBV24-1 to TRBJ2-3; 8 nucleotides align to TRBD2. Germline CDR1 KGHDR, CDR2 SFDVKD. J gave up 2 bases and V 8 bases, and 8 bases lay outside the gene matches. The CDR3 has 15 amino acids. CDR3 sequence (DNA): TGTGCCACCATGGGGACTAGACTTCCCACAGATACGCAGTATTTT. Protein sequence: CATMGTRLPTDTQYF.

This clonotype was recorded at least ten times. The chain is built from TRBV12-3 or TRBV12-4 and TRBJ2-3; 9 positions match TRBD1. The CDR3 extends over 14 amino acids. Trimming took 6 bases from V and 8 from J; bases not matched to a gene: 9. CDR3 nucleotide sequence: TGTGCCAGCAGCCGGACAGGGGCCTCCGGTACGCAGTATTTT. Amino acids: CASSRTGASGTQYF.

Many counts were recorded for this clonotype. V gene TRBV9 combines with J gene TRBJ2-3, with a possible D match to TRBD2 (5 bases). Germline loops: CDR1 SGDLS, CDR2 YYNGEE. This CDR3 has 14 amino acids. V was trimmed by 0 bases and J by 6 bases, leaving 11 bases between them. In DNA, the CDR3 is TGTGCCAGCAGCGTAGAAGCGGCCCGGGATACGCAGTATTTT. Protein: CASSVEAARDTQYF.

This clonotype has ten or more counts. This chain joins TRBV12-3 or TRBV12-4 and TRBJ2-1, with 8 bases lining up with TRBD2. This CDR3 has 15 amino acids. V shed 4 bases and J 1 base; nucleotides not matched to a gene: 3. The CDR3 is CASSSSGSSYNEQFF. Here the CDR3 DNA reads TGTGCCAGCAGTTCGAGCGGGAGTTCCTACAATGAGCAGTTCTTC.

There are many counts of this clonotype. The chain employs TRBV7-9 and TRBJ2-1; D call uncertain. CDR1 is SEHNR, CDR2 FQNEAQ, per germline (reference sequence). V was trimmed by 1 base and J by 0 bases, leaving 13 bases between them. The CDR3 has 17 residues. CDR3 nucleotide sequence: TGTGCCAGCAGCTTAGTAGTCGGGTACAACTCCTACAATGAGCAGTTCTTC. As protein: CASSLVVGYNSYNEQFF.

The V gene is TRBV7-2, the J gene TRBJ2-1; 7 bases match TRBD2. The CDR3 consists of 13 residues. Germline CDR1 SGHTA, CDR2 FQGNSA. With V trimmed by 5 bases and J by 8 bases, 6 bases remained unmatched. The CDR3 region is CASSPTRGDEQFF. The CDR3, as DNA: TGTGCCAGCAGCCCTACCCGGGGGGATGAGCAGTTCTTC.

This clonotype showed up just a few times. The CDR3 nucleotides are TGTGCCAGCAGTTTAGGGAGGGGCGAAGCTTTCTTT. Encoded protein: CASSLGRGEAFF. The chain employs TRBV12-3 or TRBV12-4 and TRBJ1-1; maybe TRBD1 (5 bases). V shed 1 base and J shed 8 bases, with 8 bases lying between them. This CDR3 comprises 12 residues.

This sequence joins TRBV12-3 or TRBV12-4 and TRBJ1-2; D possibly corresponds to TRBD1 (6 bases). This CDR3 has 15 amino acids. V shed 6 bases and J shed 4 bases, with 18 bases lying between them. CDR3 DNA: TGTGCCAGCAGCCCATTCCCAACAGGGATCTATGGCTACACCTTC. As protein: CASSPFPTGIYGYTF.